This entry lists 23 T cell receptor beta chains sequenced from one sample in a study of blood T cell repertoires in COVID-19 (TCRdb year 2020). Library construction relied on the immunoSEQ multiplex PCR assay. This is the immuneACCESS table as TCRdb keeps it, with only in-frame sequences that have V and J called. A part of the clones is gone; compared with another copy, unresolved V genes explain less than half, and the rest is unexplained. The sample table lists some 19,000 clones, 70% to 85% of them with a count of one. 6.1% of the sample lies in the top ten. Specimen: peripheral blood. The source is a human donor in a cohort sampled during active COVID-19.

V usage is TRBV6-6 and J usage is TRBJ2-7, with a possible D match to TRBD2 (6 bases). Per the germline V gene, CDR1 is MNHNY and CDR2 is SVGAGI (reference sequence). The CDR3 has 17 amino acids. Trimming removed 5 bases from V and 7 bases from J, with 27 bases in between. The CDR3 loop is CASSPLRSYEIREEQYF. The CDR3, as DNA: TGTGCCAGCAGTCCCCTAAGAAGCTACGAGATCCGGGAGGAGCAGTACTTC.

The chain is built from TRBV6-4 and TRBJ2-1; no definite D call. V lost 0 bases to trimming and J lost 2 bases, with 8 bases between them. Germline V gene data show CDR1 as MRHNA and CDR2 as SNTAGT. The CDR3 sequence is 15 residues long. DNA of the CDR3: TGTGCCAGCAGTGACTCATCAGGTACCTACAATGAGCAGTTCTTC. Amino acids: CASSDSSGTYNEQFF.

This clone was seen once. The CDR3 loop is CASSSPLGTSGRYNEQFF. The CDR3 DNA sequence: TGTGCCAGCAGCTCGCCCTTAGGGACTAGCGGGAGATACAATGAGCAGTTCTTC. This chain connects TRBV7-6 to TRBJ2-1; the match to TRBD2 covers 14 bases. J gave up 4 bases and V 4 bases, and 9 bases lay outside the gene matches. Germline V gene lookup returns CDR1 SGHVS and CDR2 FNYEAQ. The CDR3 runs to 18 residues.

This rearrangement joins TRBV2 to TRBJ2-7; D gene ambiguous. There are 11 residues in the CDR3. The V gene lost 5 bases and the J gene lost 2 bases, with 4 bases spanning the gap. Germline CDR1 SNHLY, CDR2 FYNNEI. CDR3 amino acids: CASSYAYEQYF. Here the CDR3 DNA reads TGTGCCAGCAGTTATGCCTACGAGCAGTACTTC.

The rearrangement links TRBV3-1 (or the pseudogene TRBV3-2) to TRBJ1-2; TRBD1 is a possible D gene (5 bases). The CDR3 consists of 16 residues. Germline assignment: CDR1 LGHDT and CDR2 YNNKEL (reference sequence). The V end lost 0 bases, the J end lost 4 bases, and 15 bases lay between the germline ends. For the CDR3, the DNA is TGTGCCAGCAGCCAAGATAGGTCAGGGAAGAGCTATGGCTACACCTTC. This sequence encodes CASSQDRSGKSYGYTF.

CDR3 DNA sequence: TGTGCCAGCAGCTTTGGACAAAATGAAGCTTTCTTT. It is translated as CASSFGQNEAFF. The V gene is TRBV7-3, the J gene TRBJ1-1, with D tentatively TRBD1 (5 bases). The length of the CDR3 is 12 residues. The V and J ends lost 3 bases and 7 bases respectively, with 9 bases between them. The germline CDR1 and CDR2 sequences are SGHTA and FQGTGA.

J is TRBJ2-3 and V is TRBV10-3; TRBD1 matches 7 bases. There are 16 residues in the CDR3. Germline CDR1 ENHRY, CDR2 SYGVKD. Trimming at V came to 6 bases and at J to 1 base, leaving 10 bases not matched to a gene. CDR3 sequence: CAIRGDSRGGTDTQYF. CDR3 bases: TGTGCCATCAGGGGGGACAGCCGAGGGGGCACAGATACGCAGTATTTT.

The chain employs TRBV19 and TRBJ2-1; 8 positions agree with TRBD2. The germline gives CDR1 LNHDA, CDR2 SQIVND (reference sequence). The CDR3 spans 18 residues. The junction had 11 bases not matched to a gene; V was cut back by 2 bases and J by 2 bases. CDR3 coding DNA: TGTGCCAGTAGTATACTCCCTAGCGGGTTGGGGACCTACAATGAGCAGTTCTTC. Protein: CASSILPSGLGTYNEQFF.

The count of this clone is one. The V and J genes are TRBV28 and TRBJ1-6; D perhaps matches TRBD1 (5 bases). V was pared by 2 bases and J by 5 bases, with 10 bases between. The CDR3 is made up of 15 amino acids. Germline values: CDR1 MDHEN, CDR2 SYDVKM. This CDR3 reads CASSLIDRDNSPLHF. CDR3 nucleotides: TGTGCCAGCAGTTTAATAGACAGAGATAATTCACCCCTCCACTTT.

V and J are TRBV6-4 and TRBJ2-1; 12 positions agree with TRBD2. Germline CDR1 MRHNA, CDR2 SNTAGT. V lost 7 bases and J lost 6; bases outside the gene matches: 7. The CDR3 is made up of 15 amino acids. The CDR3 here is CASTPLAGGPNEQFF. As DNA, the CDR3 is TGTGCCAGCACACCACTAGCGGGAGGACCCAATGAGCAGTTCTTC.

The chain recombines TRBV28 with TRBJ1-2; D call uncertain. The CDR3 is 13 amino acids. The germline CDR1 and CDR2 sequences are MDHEN and SYDVKM. Deletions cut 6 bases from V and 5 bases from J, with 13 bases between. The CDR3 loop is CASRGGPAYGYTF. CDR3 sequence (DNA): TGTGCCAGCAGAGGAGGACCGGCGTATGGCTACACCTTC.

J is TRBJ1-2 and V is TRBV5-1; tentatively, D is TRBD1 (6 bases). This CDR3 has 14 residues. In germline, CDR1 is SGHRS, CDR2 YFSETQ. V was clipped by 3 bases and J by 4 bases, with 13 bases between them. This CDR3 reads CASSSQDSSYGYTF. For the CDR3, the DNA is TGCGCCAGCAGCTCACAGGACAGTTCCTATGGCTACACCTTC.

This clone was recorded a few times. The chain combines TRBV7-9 with TRBJ1-6; D is undetermined. The CDR3 covers 17 residues. V was cut by 7 bases and J by 7 bases, with 23 bases left in between. Germline V gene data show CDR1 as SEHNR and CDR2 as FQNEAQ (reference sequence). CDR3 in DNA: TGTGCCAGCACCGGAAAAGACACTCGTCCGCCAAATTCACCCCTCCACTTT. This codes for CASTGKDTRPPNSPLHF.

The chain uses TRBV7-9 and TRBJ2-4; maybe TRBD1 (6 bases). This CDR3 has 17 residues. Germline-derived CDR1 and CDR2 are SEHNR and FQNEAQ (reference sequence). Trimming removed 5 bases at V and 3 bases at J, with 20 bases between. The CDR3, as DNA: TGTGCCAGCAGCCCGACAGAATACAGGGCGGTCAAAAACATTCAGTACTTC. This encodes CASSPTEYRAVKNIQYF.

The J gene is TRBJ2-7, the V gene TRBV7-3, with 8 bases matching TRBD1. Germline V CDR1 and CDR2: SGHTA, FQGTGA. Unmatched junction bases numbered 8, after V lost 5 bases and J lost 2 bases. CDR3 length equals 15 residues. The CDR3 loop is CASSIGQGLPYEQYF. The CDR3 DNA is TGTGCCAGCAGCATAGGACAGGGTTTGCCCTACGAGCAGTACTTC.

The chain has TRBV4-1 and TRBJ1-2, with unresolved D. Trimming took 1 base from V and 5 from J, leaving 11 bases between them. The CDR3 loop spans 14 amino acids. Germline CDR1 and CDR2: MGHRA and YSYEKL. The CDR3 DNA reads as TGCGCCAGCAGCCAAGTCGCGGGGTGGTATGGCTACACCTTC. Encoded protein: CASSQVAGWYGYTF.

J is TRBJ2-4 and V is TRBV12-3 or TRBV12-4, with TRBD2 matching 8 bases. V lost 7 bases to trimming and J lost 9 bases; unmatched junction nucleotides: 8. This CDR3 has 13 amino acids. CDR3: CASTAGREGIQYF. The CDR3 nucleotides read TGTGCCAGCACCGCTGGACGGGAGGGCATTCAGTACTTC.

The V gene is TRBV4-2, the J gene TRBJ2-1; D call uncertain. Germline V gene sequence: CDR1 LGHNA, CDR2 YNFKEQ. This CDR3 region has 16 residues. V was shortened by 3 bases and J by 1 base, with 13 bases between the two germline ends. The CDR3 DNA reads TGTGCCAGCAGCCAGACCGGAGACGGGTCCTACAATGAGCAGTTCTTC. Translating gives CASSQTGDGSYNEQFF.

The rearrangement joins TRBV28 to TRBJ2-7, with 7 bases fitting TRBD2. The V segment lost 3 bases and the J segment 0 bases; nucleotides outside the gene matches: 8. Germline lookup yields CDR1 MDHEN and CDR2 SYDVKM. The CDR3 sequence is 16 residues long. The CDR3 DNA is TGTGCCAGCAGTTTCACAAGGGGAGGGCCCTCCTACGAGCAGTACTTC. It specifies CASSFTRGGPSYEQYF.

The chain uses TRBV9 and TRBJ2-7, with 12 bases lining up with TRBD2. This CDR3 region has 16 residues. The germline CDR1 and CDR2 sequences are SGDLS and YYNGEE. V shed 6 bases, J shed 0 bases, and the junction held 7 bases outside the gene matches. The DNA of the CDR3 is TGTGCCAGCACCCCTCTAGCGGGAGGGCCCTCCTACGAGCAGTACTTC. The encoded protein is CASTPLAGGPSYEQYF.

This chain uses TRBV9 with TRBJ1-2, with 9 bases aligning to TRBD1. V lost 4 bases to trimming and J lost 8 bases; unmatched junction nucleotides: 9. This CDR3 is built from 14 residues. Looked up from germline, CDR1 is SGDLS and CDR2 is YYNGEE. The CDR3 sequence: CASSTTGGAGGYTF. The CDR3 DNA sequence: TGTGCCAGCAGCACTACAGGGGGCGCGGGCGGCTACACCTTC.

The V and J genes are TRBV6-4 and TRBJ2-3; perhaps TRBD2 as D (6 bases). The CDR3 loop spans 14 amino acids. Trimming removed 0 bases at V and 5 bases at J, with 9 bases between. The V gene's germline CDR1 is MRHNA and CDR2 SNTAGT. CDR3 in DNA: TGTGCCAGCAGTGACTCTGGAGGGCAAGATACGCAGTATTTT. It translates to CASSDSGGQDTQYF.

The CDR3, as DNA: TGTGCCAGCAGTACCAGGCGACAGGGCGACTATGGCTACACCTTC. The encoded protein is CASSTRRQGDYGYTF. The V gene is TRBV6-2 or TRBV6-3, the J gene TRBJ1-2, with 7 nucleotides matching TRBD1. Per the germline V gene, CDR1 is MNHEY and CDR2 is SVGEGT. With V trimmed by 5 bases and J by 3 bases, 9 bases remained unmatched. The CDR3 extends over 15 amino acids.